The clone carrying this TCR beta chain has only one observation. At one of its ends the junction is not consistent with the germline gene, which may arise from a read error. This sample's RNA came from whole unsorted tissue. The data are from a study of tumor and adjacent non-tumor tissue in lung cancer. A modified ARM-PCR protocol with three rounds of nested PCR amplified TCRbeta. TCRdb called the multiplex PCR reads again in MiXCR, with one record for every CDR3 protein. The sample has around 210,000 distinct CDR3 sequences, approximately 74% seen once. The CDR3 has 15 residues. Germline CDR1 DFQATT, CDR2 SNEGSKA (reference sequence).

Specimen: lung tumor tissue. V and J are TRBV20-1 and TRBJ2-3; perhaps TRBD2 as D (5 bases). The sequence derives from a man aged 60-69 years with non-small cell lung cancer. Here the CDR3 DNA reads TGCAGTACTAGAGTCAGCGTGGGGTGGGCAGATACGCAGTATTTT. Translation gives CSTRVSVGWADTQYF.